The 18 T cell receptor beta chains below come from one sample, sequenced in a study of read filtering for tumor transcriptome and immune sequencing (TCRdb year 2020). The sequencer listed for this sample is Illumina HiSeq 4000. Starting from roughly 440 ng RNA, TCR libraries were constructed with the Immunoverse kit using molecular barcoded adaptors that cover the alpha/delta and beta/gamma chains. The public reads were reprocessed in TCRdb via fastp at Q25 and MiXCR, keeping in-frame beta chains. Identical CDR3 proteins give one entry, which carries the most common genes and DNA. Within this sample are 130,000 or so distinct CDR3 sequences, with roughly an eighth of them counted one time only. The top ten constitute 8% to 9% of the sample. The sample comprised a population of CD138-negative cells sorted from bone marrow. The cell subset or site label, as the study defines it: bone marrow mononuclear cells depleted of CD138+ plasma/myeloma cells by negative magnetic selection. These receptors were obtained from a donor at least 40 years old with multiple myeloma.

This clonotype was detected many times. The chain recombines TRBV9 with TRBJ2-5; no definite D call. Trimming removed 4 bases from V and 1 base from J, with 8 bases in between. Germline CDR1 SGDLS, CDR2 YYNGEE. This CDR3 has 13 amino acids. CDR3 sequence reads: CASSSRTQETQYF. The CDR3 DNA is TGTGCCAGCAGCTCTAGGACCCAAGAGACCCAGTACTTC.

This clonotype was seen ten or more times. This chain connects TRBV6-6 to TRBJ1-1, with D unresolved. V was trimmed by 0 bases and J by 4 bases, leaving 9 bases between them. Germline-derived CDR1 and CDR2 are MNHNY and SVGAGI (reference sequence). The length of the CDR3 is 14 residues. The CDR3 here is CASSYSRTPTEAFF. DNA of the CDR3: TGTGCCAGCAGTTACTCGCGCACCCCCACTGAAGCTTTCTTT.

Details on this clonotype: A far larger clone is a single base away, which makes a read error likely. This chain links TRBV6-2 or TRBV6-3 with TRBJ1-4, with 7 bases that match TRBD1. Trimming took 5 bases from V and 6 from J; bases not matched to a gene: 12. The CDR3 is 16 residues long. Germline V CDR1 and CDR2: MNHEY, SVGEGT. CDR3 in DNA: TGTGCCAGCAGTCGGGTCGGGACAGTATTAGATGAAAAACTGTTTTTT. This translates into CASSRVGTVLDEKLFF.

This clonotype was counted ten times or more. The chain couples TRBV29-1 to TRBJ2-2; 7 bases fit TRBD2. The CDR3 spans 12 residues. Germline CDR1 is SQVTM and CDR2 is ANQGSEA. V lost 4 bases to trimming and J lost 14 bases; unmatched junction nucleotides: 10. This CDR3 reads CSVVGGGGGLFF. The DNA of the CDR3 is TGCAGCGTTGTGGGAGGCGGGGGAGGACTGTTTTTT.

This clonotype occurred many times. The chain employs TRBV12-3 or TRBV12-4 and TRBJ2-7, with 7 bases matching TRBD1. The CDR3 has 13 residues. J lost 5 bases, V lost 5 bases, and 6 bases had no gene match. CDR3 region: CASSPWGQNEQYF. The CDR3 nucleotides are TGTGCCAGCAGTCCTTGGGGACAGAACGAGCAGTACTTC.

This clonotype was recorded many times. The genes are TRBV4-3 and TRBJ2-7; D gene unclear. This CDR3 is 15 amino acids long. The V gene lost 0 bases and the J gene lost 4 bases, with 13 bases spanning the gap. The germline V gene encodes CDR1 LGHNA and CDR2 YSLEER. CDR3 sequence: CASSQDRATRYEQYF. CDR3 coding DNA: TGCGCCAGCAGCCAAGATCGGGCAACGCGGTACGAGCAGTACTTC.

This clonotype came up many times. The rearrangement joins TRBV12-5 to TRBJ1-5; D gene unclear. This CDR3 contains 16 residues. Per the germline V gene, CDR1 is LGHNT and CDR2 is FRNRAP. V was clipped by 0 bases and J by 6 bases, with 15 bases between them. The CDR3 reads CASGLVLDRAGQPQHF. The CDR3 DNA sequence: TGTGCTAGTGGTTTGGTACTTGACCGTGCCGGTCAGCCCCAGCATTTT.

This clonotype was counted ten times or more. This chain joins TRBV29-1 and TRBJ1-4, with D maybe TRBD1 (5 bases). Looked up from germline, CDR1 is SQVTM and CDR2 is ANQGSEA. Deletions cut 7 bases from V and 8 bases from J, with 17 bases between. The CDR3 covers 13 residues. The CDR3 loop reads CSAGTWRSEKLFF. DNA of the CDR3: TGCAGCGCTGGGACTTGGAGGAGCGAAAAACTGTTTTTT. Based on the CDR3 plus reference TRBV29-1 and TRBJ1-4, the full variable domain is SAVISQKPSRDICQRGTSLTIQCQVDSQVTMMFWYRQQPGQSLTLIATANQGSEATYESGFVIDKFPISRPNLTFSTLTVSNMSPEDSSIYLCSAGTWRSEKLFFGSGTQLSVL.

V usage is TRBV7-2 and J usage is TRBJ2-1; TRBD1 aligns across 9 bases. CDR1 is SGHTA, CDR2 FQGNSA, per germline. Unmatched junction bases numbered 7, after V lost 5 bases and J lost 8 bases. The CDR3 is made up of 14 amino acids. In DNA form, the CDR3 reads TGTGCCAGCAGCCTGACAGGGGGGAGGTATGAGCAGTTCTTC. The encoded protein is CASSLTGGRYEQFF.

This clonotype was counted many times. The chain recombines TRBV29-1 with TRBJ1-5, with D maybe TRBD1 (5 bases). The V gene's germline CDR1 is SQVTM and CDR2 ANQGSEA. The CDR3 loop spans 12 amino acids. V dropped 4 bases and J dropped 7 bases, with 11 bases sitting between them. The chain's CDR3 is CSVVEGQQPQHF. The CDR3 DNA sequence: TGCAGCGTTGTTGAGGGGCAACAGCCCCAGCATTTT.

This clonotype was detected only a few times. This chain uses TRBV6-1 with TRBJ1-4; D might be TRBD1 (6 bases). The CDR3 is 15 residues long. Germline assignment: CDR1 MNHNS and CDR2 SASEGT. With 6 bases removed from V and 1 base from J, the gap between germline ends came to 12 bases. CDR3 loop: CASSLDRKTNEKLFF. CDR3 bases: TGTGCCAGCAGCCTCGACAGGAAAACTAATGAAAAACTGTTTTTT.

This clonotype turned up a few times. This CDR3 fails to terminate in the conserved phenylalanine or tryptophan, so it likely reflects a read error. V usage is TRBV7-9 and J usage is TRBJ2-7; TRBD2 agrees at 9 bases. CDR1 and CDR2 (germline): SEHNR, FQNEAQ (reference sequence). Germline trimming cut 5 bases from V and 1 base from J; bases unmatched to any gene: 3. This CDR3 comprises 14 residues. In nucleotides, the CDR3 is TGTGCCAGCAGCAGGACTAGCGCTTCCTACGAGCAGTACTCC. Translated: CASSRTSASYEQYS.

There are many counts of this clonotype. The chain carries TRBV10-2 and TRBJ2-7; 11 nucleotides align to TRBD2. Germline loops: CDR1 WSHSY, CDR2 SAAADI. The CDR3 runs 15 residues. Unmatched junction bases numbered 14, after V lost 7 bases and J lost 9 bases. This chain's CDR3 is CASNRGTSGWRVQYF. CDR3 sequence (DNA): TGCGCCAGCAACCGAGGGACTAGCGGATGGAGGGTGCAGTACTTC.

The chain links TRBV13 to TRBJ2-6; D call uncertain. The CDR3 is 14 residues long. The V end was cut by 8 bases, the J end by 5 bases, with 13 bases between. Per germline, CDR1 PRHDT and CDR2 FYEKMQ (reference sequence). CDR3 in DNA: TGTGCCAGCGGAGTAGGTGGGAGGGCCAACGTCCTGACTTTC. This codes for CASGVGGRANVLTF.

CDR3 nucleotides: TGTGCCACCAGTGATACTGGGGCAGGGCAAGAGACCCAGTACTTC. Translation gives CATSDTGAGQETQYF. The rearrangement uses TRBV24-1 and TRBJ2-5; the D gene is possibly TRBD1 (5 bases). This CDR3 contains 15 residues. Germline values: CDR1 KGHDR, CDR2 SFDVKD. Between the trimmed V and J ends, which lost 3 bases and 2 bases, there was a span of 12 bases.

This clonotype was detected many times. The V gene is TRBV20-1, the J gene TRBJ2-3; 7 nucleotides line up with TRBD1. CDR3 length: 14 amino acids. Germline values: CDR1 DFQATT, CDR2 SNEGSKA (reference sequence). Trimming at V came to 5 bases and at J to 2 bases, leaving 7 bases not matched to a gene. In DNA form, the CDR3 reads TGCAGTGCTGTGACCGGGACAGTCACAGATACGCAGTATTTT. This gives the protein CSAVTGTVTDTQYF.

In regard to this clonotype: This may be a read error, as it is one base from a much larger clone. The CDR3 region is CASSWDGSTDKQYF. The DNA for the CDR3 is TGTGCCAGCAGCTGGGACGGGAGCACAGATAAGCAGTATTTT. The J gene is TRBJ2-3, the V gene TRBV7-3, with D possibly TRBD2 on 6 matching bases. In germline, CDR1 is SGHTA, CDR2 FQGTGA. This CDR3 has 14 residues.

This clonotype was seen many times. V gene TRBV25-1 combines with J gene TRBJ1-5; D is possibly TRBD1 (5 bases). The CDR3 extends over 17 amino acids. Trimming took 2 bases from V and 7 from J, leaving 21 bases between them. Germline CDR1 MGHDK, CDR2 SYGVNS. CDR3 sequence: CASSETPETAPGQPQHF. CDR3 coding DNA: TGTGCCAGCAGTGAAACTCCCGAGACAGCCCCCGGGCAGCCCCAGCATTTT.